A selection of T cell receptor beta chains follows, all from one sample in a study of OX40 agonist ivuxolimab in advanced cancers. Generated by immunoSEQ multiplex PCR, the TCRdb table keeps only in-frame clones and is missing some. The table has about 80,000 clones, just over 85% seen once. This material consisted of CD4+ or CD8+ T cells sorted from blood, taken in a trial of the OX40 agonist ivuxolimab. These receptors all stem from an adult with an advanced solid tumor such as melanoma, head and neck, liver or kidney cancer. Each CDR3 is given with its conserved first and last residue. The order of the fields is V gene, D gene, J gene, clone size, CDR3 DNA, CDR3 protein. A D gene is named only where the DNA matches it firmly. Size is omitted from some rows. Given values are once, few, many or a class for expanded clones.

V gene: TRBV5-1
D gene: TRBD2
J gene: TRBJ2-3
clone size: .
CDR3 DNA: TGCGCCAGCAGCTCAGGACTAGCGGGGGTAAGCACAGATACGCAGTATTTT
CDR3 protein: CASSSGLAGVSTDTQYF

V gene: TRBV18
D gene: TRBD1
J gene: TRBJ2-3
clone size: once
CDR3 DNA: TGTGCCAGCTCACCGGACAGGCAAAGCACAGATACGCAGTATTTT
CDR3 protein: CASSPDRQSTDTQYF

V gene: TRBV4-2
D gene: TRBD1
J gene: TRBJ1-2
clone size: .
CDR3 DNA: TGTGCCAGCAGCCAAGAAGGACAGGGGACTCACTATGGCTACACCTTC
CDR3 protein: CASSQEGQGTHYGYTF

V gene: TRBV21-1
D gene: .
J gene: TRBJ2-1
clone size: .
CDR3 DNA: TGTGCCAGCAGCAGGCCCGGGACTAGTTGGCTCCGGGGCTCCTACAATGAGCAGTTCTTC
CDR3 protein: CASSRPGTSWLRGSYNEQFF

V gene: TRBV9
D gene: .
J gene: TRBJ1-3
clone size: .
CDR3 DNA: TGTGCCAGCAGCGTCGGTGGGGGGGCATCTGGAAACACCATATATTTT
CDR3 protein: CASSVGGGASGNTIYF

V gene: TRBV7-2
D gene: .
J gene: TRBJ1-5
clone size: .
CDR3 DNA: TGTGCCAGCAGCCAAAGCAATCAGCCCCAGCATTTT
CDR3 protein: CASSQSNQPQHF

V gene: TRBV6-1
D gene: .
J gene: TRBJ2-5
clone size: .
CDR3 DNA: TGTGCCAGCAGGGCCGTTTTGGACCCAGGGGAGACCCAGTACTTC
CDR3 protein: CASRAVLDPGETQYF

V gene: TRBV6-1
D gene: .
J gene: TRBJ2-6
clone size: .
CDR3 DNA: TGTGCCAGCAGCGAGAGGTGGTCTGGGGCCAACGTCCTGACTTTC
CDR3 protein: CASSERWSGANVLTF

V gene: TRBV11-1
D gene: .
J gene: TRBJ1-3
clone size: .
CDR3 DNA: TGTGCCAGCAGCTTTTGGACAACGTGGGACTCTGGAAACACCATATATTTT
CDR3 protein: CASSFWTTWDSGNTIYF

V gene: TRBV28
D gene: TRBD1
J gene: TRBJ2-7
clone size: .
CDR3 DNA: TGTGCCAGCCGAGGGACAGGGGTGTTACTCTTCTACGAGCAGTACTTC
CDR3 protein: CASRGTGVLLFYEQYF

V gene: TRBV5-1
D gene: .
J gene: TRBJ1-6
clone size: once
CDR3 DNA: TGCGCCAGCAGCCCCCGAGCCAGCTCCTATAATTCACCCCTCCACTTT
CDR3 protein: CASSPRASSYNSPLHF

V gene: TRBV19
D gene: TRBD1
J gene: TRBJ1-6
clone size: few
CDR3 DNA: TGTGCCAGTAGTCCAAGGGACAGGAATTCACCCCTCCACTTT
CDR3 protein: CASSPRDRNSPLHF

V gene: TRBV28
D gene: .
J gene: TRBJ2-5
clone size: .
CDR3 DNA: TGTGCCAGCAGTCGTATACAGGGGGGGCAAGAGACCCAGTACTTC
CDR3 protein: CASSRIQGGQETQYF

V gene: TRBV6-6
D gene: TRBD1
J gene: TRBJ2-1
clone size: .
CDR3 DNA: TGTGCCAGCAGCCACGGGACAGGGACATACAATGAGCAGTTCTTC
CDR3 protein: CASSHGTGTYNEQFF

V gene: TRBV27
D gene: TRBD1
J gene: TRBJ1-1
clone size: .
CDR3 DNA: TGTGCCAGCAGGGACAGGGGGATGAACACTGAAGCTTTCTTT
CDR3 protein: CASRDRGMNTEAFF

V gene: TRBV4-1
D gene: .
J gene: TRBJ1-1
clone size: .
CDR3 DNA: TGCGCCAGCAGCCAAGGAGACCTTCCCTCTGAAGCTTTCTTT
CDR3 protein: CASSQGDLPSEAFF

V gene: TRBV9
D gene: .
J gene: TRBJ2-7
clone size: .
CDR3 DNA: TGTGCCAGCAGCGTACGGTGGGAAACCTACGAGCAGTACTTC
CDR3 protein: CASSVRWETYEQYF